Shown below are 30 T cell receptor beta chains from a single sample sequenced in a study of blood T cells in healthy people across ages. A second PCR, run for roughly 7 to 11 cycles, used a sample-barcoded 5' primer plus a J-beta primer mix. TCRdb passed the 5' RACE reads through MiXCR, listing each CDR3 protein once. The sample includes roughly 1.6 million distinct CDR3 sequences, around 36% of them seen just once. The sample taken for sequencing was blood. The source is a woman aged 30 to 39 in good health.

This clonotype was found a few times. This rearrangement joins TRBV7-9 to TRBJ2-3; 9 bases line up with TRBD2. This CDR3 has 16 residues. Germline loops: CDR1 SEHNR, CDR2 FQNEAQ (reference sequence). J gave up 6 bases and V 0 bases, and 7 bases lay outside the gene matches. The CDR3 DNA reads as TGTGCCAGCAGCTTAGCGCTGGCTAGCGGGATGGATACGCAGTATTTT. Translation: CASSLALASGMDTQYF. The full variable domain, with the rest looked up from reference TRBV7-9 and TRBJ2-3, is DTGVSQNPRHKITKRGQNVTFRCDPISEHNRLYWYRQTLGQGPEFLTYFQNEAQLEKSRLLSDRFSAERPKGSFSTLEIQRTEQGDSAMYLCASSLALASGMDTQYFGPGTRLTVL.

The CDR3 bases are TGTGCCAGCAGCACACAGCCTAGCGGCCAAGAGACCCAGTACTTC. This codes for CASSTQPSGQETQYF. This chain links TRBV7-7 with TRBJ2-5; 7 bases align to TRBD2. Germline V gene sequence: CDR1 SSHAT, CDR2 FNYEAQ (reference sequence). This CDR3 has 15 amino acids. V lost 5 bases and J lost 1; bases outside the gene matches: 7.

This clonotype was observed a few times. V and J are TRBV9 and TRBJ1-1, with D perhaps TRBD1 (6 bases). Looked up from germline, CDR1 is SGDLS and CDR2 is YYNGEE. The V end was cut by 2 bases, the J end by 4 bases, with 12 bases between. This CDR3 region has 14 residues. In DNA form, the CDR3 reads TGTGCCAGCAGCGTCAAGGGGGTGGGCACTGAAGCTTTCTTT. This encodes CASSVKGVGTEAFF. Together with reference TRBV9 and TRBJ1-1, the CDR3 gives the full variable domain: DSGVTQTPKHLITATGQRVTLRCSPRSGDLSVYWYQQSLDQGLQFLIQYYNGEERAKGNILERFSAQQFPDLHSELNLSSLELGDSALYFCASSVKGVGTEAFFGQGTRLTVV.

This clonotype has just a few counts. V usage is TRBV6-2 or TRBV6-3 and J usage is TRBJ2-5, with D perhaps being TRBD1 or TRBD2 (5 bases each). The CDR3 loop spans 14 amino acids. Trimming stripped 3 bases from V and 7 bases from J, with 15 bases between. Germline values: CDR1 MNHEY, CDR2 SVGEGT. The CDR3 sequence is CASSYRGPRGTQYF. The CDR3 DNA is TGTGCCAGCAGTTATCGGGGCCCTCGGGGGACCCAGTACTTC.

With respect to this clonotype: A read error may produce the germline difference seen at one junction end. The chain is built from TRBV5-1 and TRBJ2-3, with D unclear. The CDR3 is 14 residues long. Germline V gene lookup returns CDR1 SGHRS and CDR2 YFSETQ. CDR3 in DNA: TGTGCCAGCAGACCCATCGACAGCACAGATACGCAGTATTTT. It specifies CASRPIDSTDTQYF. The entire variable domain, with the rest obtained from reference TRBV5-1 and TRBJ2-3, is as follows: KAGVTQTPRYLIKTRGQQVTLSCSPISGHRSVSWYQQTPGQGLQFLFEYFSETQRNKGNFPGRFSGRQFSNSRSEMNVSTLELGDSALYLCASRPIDSTDTQYFGPGTRLTVL.

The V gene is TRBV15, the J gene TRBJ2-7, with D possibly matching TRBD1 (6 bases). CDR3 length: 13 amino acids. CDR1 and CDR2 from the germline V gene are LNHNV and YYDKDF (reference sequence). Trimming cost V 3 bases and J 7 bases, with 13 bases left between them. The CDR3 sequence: CATSRTRGLEQYF. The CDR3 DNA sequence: TGTGCCACCAGCAGGACCAGGGGCCTTGAGCAGTACTTC.

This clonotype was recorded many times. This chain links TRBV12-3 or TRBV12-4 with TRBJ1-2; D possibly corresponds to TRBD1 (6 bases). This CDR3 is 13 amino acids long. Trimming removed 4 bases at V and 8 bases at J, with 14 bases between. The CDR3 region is CASSSGTRIGYTF. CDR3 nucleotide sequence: TGTGCCAGCAGTTCCGGGACACGAATAGGCTACACCTTC.

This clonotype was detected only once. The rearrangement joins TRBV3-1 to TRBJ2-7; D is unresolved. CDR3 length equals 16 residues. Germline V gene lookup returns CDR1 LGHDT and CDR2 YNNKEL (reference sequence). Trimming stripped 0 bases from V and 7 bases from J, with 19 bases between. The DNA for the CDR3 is TGTGCCAGCAGCCAAGATTGGTTAGCCATCTCGGGTGAGCAGTACTTC. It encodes CASSQDWLAISGEQYF.

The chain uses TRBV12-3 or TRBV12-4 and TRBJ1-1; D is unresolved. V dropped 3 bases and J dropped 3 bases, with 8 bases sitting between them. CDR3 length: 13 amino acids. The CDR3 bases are TGTGCCAGCAGTTTTGCGAGGGACACTGAAGCTTTCTTT. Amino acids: CASSFARDTEAFF.

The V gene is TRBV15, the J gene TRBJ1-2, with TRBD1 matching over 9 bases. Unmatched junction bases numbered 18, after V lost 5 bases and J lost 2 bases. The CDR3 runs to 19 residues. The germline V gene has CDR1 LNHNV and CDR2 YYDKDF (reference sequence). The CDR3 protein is CATSPSAYSQGASNYGYTF. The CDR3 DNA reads TGTGCCACCAGCCCGTCTGCTTATTCACAGGGGGCGTCCAACTATGGCTACACCTTC.

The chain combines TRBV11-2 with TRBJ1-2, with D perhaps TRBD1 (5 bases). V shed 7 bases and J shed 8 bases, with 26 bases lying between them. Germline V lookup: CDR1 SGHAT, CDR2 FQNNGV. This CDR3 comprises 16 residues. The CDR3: CASNGPTANFGEGYTF. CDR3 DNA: TGTGCCAGCAATGGACCGACAGCCAACTTCGGGGAGGGCTACACCTTC.

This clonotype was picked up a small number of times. The chain's CDR3 is CASSLRDRVFETQYF. In DNA, the CDR3 is TGTGCCAGCAGCTTAAGGGACAGGGTGTTTGAGACCCAGTACTTC. This chain joins TRBV7-9 and TRBJ2-5; 9 bases map to TRBD1. Germline V CDR1 and CDR2: SEHNR, FQNEAQ (reference sequence). The CDR3 totals 15 residues. The ends lost 2 bases at V and 5 bases at J; junction bases unmatched: 6.

CDR3 sequence (DNA): TGTGCCAGCAGCTTTAGCGGGAGTCCTCATGAGACCCAGTACTTC. Protein sequence: CASSFSGSPHETQYF. The chain carries TRBV11-2 and TRBJ2-5; TRBD2 aligns across 9 bases. Per germline, CDR1 SGHAT and CDR2 FQNNGV. The CDR3 is 15 residues long. The V and J ends lost 3 bases and 5 bases, in that order; junction bases with no gene match: 7.

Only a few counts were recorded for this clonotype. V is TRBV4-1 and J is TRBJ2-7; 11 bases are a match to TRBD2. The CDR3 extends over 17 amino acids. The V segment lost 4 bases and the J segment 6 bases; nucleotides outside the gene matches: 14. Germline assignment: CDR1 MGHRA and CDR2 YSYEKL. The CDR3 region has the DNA TGCGCCAGCAGCCCATTCGGGGGCTACGGACTAGCGGGCGAGCAGTACTTC. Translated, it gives CASSPFGGYGLAGEQYF.

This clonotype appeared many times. CDR3 protein: CASSLIGGEQYF. CDR3 nucleotides: TGTGCCAGCAGCCTGATAGGGGGCGAGCAGTACTTC. The rearrangement links TRBV27 to TRBJ2-5; maybe TRBD1 (6 bases). TRBJ2-7 explains the end of the DNA better; the J call may be wrong. CDR1 MNHEY and CDR2 SMNVEV come from the germline V gene (reference sequence). This CDR3 has 12 residues.

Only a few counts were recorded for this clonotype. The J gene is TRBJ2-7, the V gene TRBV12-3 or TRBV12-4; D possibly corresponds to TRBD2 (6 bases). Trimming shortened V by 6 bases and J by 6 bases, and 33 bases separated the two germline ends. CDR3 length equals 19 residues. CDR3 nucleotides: TGTGCCAGCAGCACCCAGCCAAGAAGCGGGCCGACGCTACCAGCCGAGCAGTACTTC. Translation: CASSTQPRSGPTLPAEQYF.

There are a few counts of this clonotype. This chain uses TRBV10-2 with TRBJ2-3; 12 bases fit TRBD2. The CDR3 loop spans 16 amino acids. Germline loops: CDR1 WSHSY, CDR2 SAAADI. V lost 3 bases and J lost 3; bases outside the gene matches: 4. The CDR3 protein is CASSDPSGGDTDTQYF. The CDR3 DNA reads TGCGCCAGCAGTGATCCTAGCGGGGGGGATACAGATACGCAGTATTTT.

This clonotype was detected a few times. The CDR3 coding sequence is TGTGCCAGCAGTTTTAGTACCTATGGCTACACCTTC. Its translation: CASSFSTYGYTF. This chain joins TRBV12-3 or TRBV12-4 and TRBJ1-2; D call uncertain. This CDR3 spans 12 amino acids. V was pared by 3 bases and J by 4 bases, with 6 bases between.

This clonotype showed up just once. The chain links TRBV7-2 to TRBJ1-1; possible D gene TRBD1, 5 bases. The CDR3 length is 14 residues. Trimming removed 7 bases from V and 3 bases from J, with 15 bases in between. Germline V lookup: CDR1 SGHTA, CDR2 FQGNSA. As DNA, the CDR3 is TGTGCCAGCAACCTTTATGGGGGGGACACTGAAGCTTTCTTT. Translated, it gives CASNLYGGDTEAFF.

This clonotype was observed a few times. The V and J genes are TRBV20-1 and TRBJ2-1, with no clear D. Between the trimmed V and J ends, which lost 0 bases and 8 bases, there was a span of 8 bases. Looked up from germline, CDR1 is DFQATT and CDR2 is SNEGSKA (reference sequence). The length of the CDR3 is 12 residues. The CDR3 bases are TGCAGTGCTAGAGATTCTGGGTATGAGCAGTTCTTC. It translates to CSARDSGYEQFF.

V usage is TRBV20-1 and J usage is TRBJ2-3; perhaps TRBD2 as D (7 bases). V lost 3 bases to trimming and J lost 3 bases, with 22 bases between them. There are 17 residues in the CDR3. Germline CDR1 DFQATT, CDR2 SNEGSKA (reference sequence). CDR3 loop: CSASDSGAGAGTDTQYF. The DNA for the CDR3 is TGCAGTGCTAGTGACAGCGGGGCGGGGGCTGGTACAGATACGCAGTATTTT.

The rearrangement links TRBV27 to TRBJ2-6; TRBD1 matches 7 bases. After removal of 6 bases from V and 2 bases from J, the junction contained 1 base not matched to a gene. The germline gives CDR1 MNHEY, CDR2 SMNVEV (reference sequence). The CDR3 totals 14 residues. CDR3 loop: CASRGQTGANVLTF. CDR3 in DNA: TGTGCCAGCAGGGGACAGACTGGGGCCAACGTCCTGACTTTC. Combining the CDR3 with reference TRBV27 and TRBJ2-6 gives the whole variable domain EAQVTQNPRYLITVTGKKLTVTCSQNMNHEYMSWYRQDPGLGLRQIYYSMNVEVTDKGDVPEGYKVSRKEKRNFPLILESPSPNQTSLYFCASRGQTGANVLTFGAGSRLTVL.

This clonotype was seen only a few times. Written as DNA, the CDR3 is TGTGCCAGCAGTGAAGAGGGAGTGGCCACATACGAGCAGTACTTC. Translated, it gives CASSEEGVATYEQYF. This chain uses TRBV25-1 with TRBJ2-7; tentative D call: TRBD2 (5 bases). The CDR3 extends over 15 amino acids. In germline, CDR1 is MGHDK, CDR2 SYGVNS. V was trimmed by 2 bases and J by 4 bases, leaving 15 bases between them.

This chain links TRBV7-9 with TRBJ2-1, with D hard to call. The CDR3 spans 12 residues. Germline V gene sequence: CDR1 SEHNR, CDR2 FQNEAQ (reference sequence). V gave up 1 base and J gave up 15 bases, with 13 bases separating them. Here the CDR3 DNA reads TGTGCCAGCAGCTTAGGACAACAAAAGTGGTTCTTC. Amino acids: CASSLGQQKWFF. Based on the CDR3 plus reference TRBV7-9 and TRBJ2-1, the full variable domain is DTGVSQNPRHKITKRGQNVTFRCDPISEHNRLYWYRQTLGQGPEFLTYFQNEAQLEKSRLLSDRFSAERPKGSFSTLEIQRTEQGDSAMYLCASSLGQQKWFFGPGTRLTVL.

CDR3 in amino acids: CSARADTYNEQFF. CDR3 in DNA: TGCAGCGCCCGGGCCGACACCTACAATGAGCAGTTCTTC. The genes are TRBV29-1 and TRBJ2-1; D call uncertain. Trimming removed 7 bases from V and 2 bases from J, with 12 bases in between. Germline CDR1 reads SQVTM; CDR2 reads ANQGSEA. The length of the CDR3 is 13 residues.

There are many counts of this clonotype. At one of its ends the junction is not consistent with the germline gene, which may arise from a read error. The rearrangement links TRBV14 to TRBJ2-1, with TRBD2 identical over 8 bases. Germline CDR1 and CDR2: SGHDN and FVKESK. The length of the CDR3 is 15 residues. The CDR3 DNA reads TGCGCCAGCAGCCAAGCCAGCGGGAGCTACAATGAGCAGTTCTTC. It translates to CASSQASGSYNEQFF. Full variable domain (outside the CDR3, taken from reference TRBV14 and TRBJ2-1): EAGVTQFPSHSVIEKGQTVTLRCDPISGHDNLYWYRRVMGKEIKFLLHFVKESKQDESGMPNNRFLAERTGGTYSTLKVQPAELEDSGVYFCASSQASGSYNEQFFGPGTRLTVL.

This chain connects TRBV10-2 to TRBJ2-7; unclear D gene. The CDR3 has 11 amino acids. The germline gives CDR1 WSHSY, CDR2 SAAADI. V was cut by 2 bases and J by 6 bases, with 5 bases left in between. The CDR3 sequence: CASSEHVEQYF. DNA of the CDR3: TGCGCCAGCAGTGAGCACGTCGAGCAGTACTTC.

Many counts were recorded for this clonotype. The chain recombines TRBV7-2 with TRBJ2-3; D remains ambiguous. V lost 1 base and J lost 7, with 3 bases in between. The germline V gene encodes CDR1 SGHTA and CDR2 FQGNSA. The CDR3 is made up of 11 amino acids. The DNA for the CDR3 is TGTGCCAGCAGCTTAGTAAATACGCAGTATTTT. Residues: CASSLVNTQYF.

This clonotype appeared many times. For the CDR3, the DNA is TGCAGCGTTGAATACGGGCCCTACGAGCAGTACTTC. Protein product: CSVEYGPYEQYF. The chain couples TRBV29-1 to TRBJ2-7; D is unclear. Per the germline V gene, CDR1 is SQVTM and CDR2 is ANQGSEA. The CDR3 is made up of 12 amino acids. V was trimmed by 2 bases and J by 2 bases, leaving 7 bases between them.

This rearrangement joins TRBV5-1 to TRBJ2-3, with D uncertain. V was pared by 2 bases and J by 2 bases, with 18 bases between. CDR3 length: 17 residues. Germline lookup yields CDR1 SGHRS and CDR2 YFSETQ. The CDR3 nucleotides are TGCGCCAGCAGCTTACCTCCCAACGCAACCCCCACAGATACGCAGTATTTT. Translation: CASSLPPNATPTDTQYF.